Below are 5 T cell receptor beta chains sequenced from a single sample in a study of cytomegalovirus exposure and HLA in healthy donors (dated by TCRdb to 2017 to 2019). Libraries were prepared through the immunoSEQ multiplex PCR assay. For the multiplex PCR, a mixture combining 60 forward primers for TCR Vbeta segments and 13 reverse primers for TCR Jbeta segments was used. This is the immuneACCESS table as TCRdb keeps it, with only in-frame sequences that have V and J called. A part of the clones is gone; compared with another copy, unresolved V genes explain less than half, and the rest is unexplained. This sample's records show around 210,000 clones. Clones ranked in the top ten supply about 1% of the sample. Sequenced: PBMCs. Source of these receptors: a girl aged 2 to 9 in good health and CMV-seropositive.

The CDR3 nucleotides are TGTGCCAGCAGCCAGAGGACAGATAGTTACGAGCAGTACTTC. It encodes CASSQRTDSYEQYF. The chain uses TRBV14 and TRBJ2-7; D possibly corresponds to TRBD1 (6 bases). Germline V CDR1 and CDR2: SGHDN, FVKESK. V was clipped by 3 bases and J by 4 bases, with 13 bases between them. CDR3 size: 14 residues.

The rearrangement uses TRBV19 and TRBJ2-7; TRBD1 aligns across 9 bases. The J segment lost 4 bases and the V segment lost 6 bases, leaving 10 bases of the junction unmatched. The germline V gene has CDR1 LNHDA and CDR2 SQIVND (reference sequence). The CDR3 runs to 15 residues. In nucleotides, the CDR3 is TGTGCCAGTAGAAAAACCGGGACAGGGCTGTACGAGCAGTACTTC. The encoded protein is CASRKTGTGLYEQYF.

The J gene is TRBJ2-7, the V gene TRBV5-1; D unclear. Germline CDR1 and CDR2: SGHRS and YFSETQ. The CDR3 spans 14 residues. The V gene lost 2 bases and the J gene lost 3 bases, with 12 bases spanning the gap. For the CDR3, the DNA is TGCGCCAGCAGCTTTTCGACGGAGAACTACGAGCAGTACTTC. Protein: CASSFSTENYEQYF. The full variable domain, with the rest looked up from reference TRBV5-1 and TRBJ2-7, is KAGVTQTPRYLIKTRGQQVTLSCSPISGHRSVSWYQQTPGQGLQFLFEYFSETQRNKGNFPGRFSGRQFSNSRSEMNVSTLELGDSALYLCASSFSTENYEQYFGPGTRLTVT.

The J gene is TRBJ2-7, the V gene TRBV30, with D possibly being TRBD1 (6 bases). V lost 3 bases and J 1 base, leaving 10 bases between the germline ends. This CDR3 comprises 13 residues. Germline V gene sequence: CDR1 GTSNPN, CDR2 SVGIG (reference sequence). CDR3 in amino acids: CAWSTGPSYEQYF. In nucleotides, the CDR3 is TGTGCCTGGAGCACAGGGCCATCCTACGAGCAGTACTTC.

About this clone itself: This CDR3 is also generated by other DNA sequences in the sample. The gene calls are TRBV29-1 and TRBJ2-7, with 11 bases lining up with TRBD1. The V gene end was trimmed by 3 bases and the J gene end by 2 bases; junction bases not matched to a gene: 0. CDR1 is SQVTM and CDR2 is ANQGSEA in the germline V gene. The CDR3 runs 13 residues. CDR3: CSVEGQGAYEQYF. Written as DNA, the CDR3 is TGCAGCGTTGAGGGACAGGGGGCCTACGAGCAGTACTTC.